The 32 T cell receptor beta chains reported below all come from one sample, sequenced in a study of cytomegalovirus exposure and HLA in healthy donors. The PCR used 60 Vbeta and 13 Jbeta primers. Repertoires were generated with immunoSEQ multiplex PCR, while TCRdb's copy carries only in-frame clones and drops some. The sample lists under 200,000 clones, around 69% occurring once. Sequencing was done on a sample of PBMCs. Receptor source: a man in his 60s in good health and CMV-seronegative.

The V call is TRBV11-2, the J call TRBJ2-5; D is possibly TRBD2 (6 bases). V lost 3 bases, J lost 6 bases, and 14 bases lay in between. The CDR3 length is 14 residues. Germline V CDR1 and CDR2: SGHAT, FQNNGV. CDR3 bases: TGTGCCAGCAGCTTGTCGGGGGACGCGAAGACCCAGTACTTC. Its protein product is CASSLSGDAKTQYF.

In this sample, this clone turned up a few times. The rearrangement uses TRBV7-9 and TRBJ2-3, with D possibly matching TRBD1 (5 bases). The CDR3 contains 15 residues. V lost 4 bases and J 2 bases, leaving 13 bases between the germline ends. Germline V gene sequence: CDR1 SEHNR, CDR2 FQNEAQ (reference sequence). The CDR3 here is CASSWGLVNTDTQYF. CDR3 DNA sequence: TGTGCCAGCAGCTGGGGCCTAGTGAACACAGATACGCAGTATTTT.

V usage is TRBV5-1 and J usage is TRBJ2-2; D is unresolved. V lost 3 bases to trimming and J lost 6 bases, with 9 bases between them. This CDR3 comprises 13 residues. The germline V gene has CDR1 SGHRS and CDR2 YFSETQ. CDR3 coding DNA: TGCGCCAGCAGCTCCCGAGGTGCCGGGGAGCTGTTTTTT. Amino acids: CASSSRGAGELFF.

This rearrangement joins TRBV5-6 to TRBJ2-5; 8 bases align to TRBD2. The DNA end lines up better with TRBJ2-7; the J call may be wrong. The CDR3 covers 15 residues. From germline, CDR1 is SGHDT and CDR2 YYEEEE. CDR3 bases: TGTGCCAGCAGCTCCCCAGCGGGGGCCACCTACGAGCAGTACTTC. It is translated as CASSSPAGATYEQYF.

The chain couples TRBV5-1 to TRBJ2-1, with TRBD2 identical over 13 bases. Germline V gene data show CDR1 as SGHRS and CDR2 as YFSETQ. This CDR3 has 15 residues. The V and J ends lost 4 bases and 8 bases, in that order; junction bases with no gene match: 6. CDR3 residues: CASSRGLAGRDEQFF. Written as DNA, the CDR3 is TGCGCCAGCAGCAGGGGACTAGCGGGGCGGGATGAGCAGTTCTTC.

The J gene is TRBJ2-1, the V gene TRBV19; maybe TRBD2 (5 bases). V was clipped by 5 bases and J by 0 bases, with 14 bases between them. The germline V gene has CDR1 LNHDA and CDR2 SQIVND (reference sequence). This CDR3 is 16 amino acids long. In DNA, the CDR3 is TGTGCCAGTAGTTCCAGAAGCGGAAGCTCCTACAATGAGCAGTTCTTC. Translation: CASSSRSGSSYNEQFF.

This clone has a handful of counts. This sequence joins TRBV4-1 and TRBJ2-3; no reliable D call. The germline V gene encodes CDR1 MGHRA and CDR2 YSYEKL. Trimming removed 2 bases from V and 6 bases from J, with 12 bases in between. The CDR3 is 14 amino acids. For the CDR3, the DNA is TGCGCCAGCAGCCAAATTACGATCGGGGATACGCAGTATTTT. Translated, it gives CASSQITIGDTQYF.

The V gene is TRBV7-2, the J gene TRBJ2-7; possible D gene TRBD1, 6 bases. Germline-derived CDR1 and CDR2 are SGHTA and FQGNSA. V lost 0 bases and J 5 bases, leaving 14 bases between the germline ends. CDR3 length: 15 amino acids. The CDR3 here is CASSLAVSSGDEQYF. CDR3 DNA: TGTGCCAGCAGCTTAGCCGTCAGCTCAGGGGACGAGCAGTACTTC. The full variable domain, rest sourced from reference TRBV7-2 and TRBJ2-7, is GAGVSQSPSNKVTEKGKDVELRCDPISGHTALYWYRQSLGQGLEFLIYFQGNSAPDKSGLPSDRFSAERTGGSVSTLTIQRTQQEDSAVYLCASSLAVSSGDEQYFGPGTRLTVT.

The chain employs TRBV28 and TRBJ2-1, with 8 bases matching TRBD2. There are 19 residues in the CDR3. The junction had 16 bases not matched to a gene; V was cut back by 6 bases and J by 0 bases. In germline, CDR1 is MDHEN, CDR2 SYDVKM. The CDR3 DNA follows: TGTGCCAGCAGCCCGCTCCGTGTGGGGCTAGCGGGCTCCTACAATGAGCAGTTCTTC. Translated, it gives CASSPLRVGLAGSYNEQFF.

CDR3 region: CASSQDLSEVQAFF. The CDR3 DNA sequence: TGCGCCAGCAGCCAAGATCTGTCGGAGGTCCAAGCTTTCTTT. The chain joins TRBV4-1 to TRBJ1-1; D remains unclear. V was cut by 0 bases and J by 9 bases, with 14 bases left in between. Looked up from germline, CDR1 is MGHRA and CDR2 is YSYEKL. CDR3 length equals 14 residues.

This rearrangement joins TRBV2 to TRBJ2-7; D possibly corresponds to TRBD1 (6 bases). V lost 1 base and J lost 4, with 14 bases in between. The CDR3 has 15 amino acids. Germline loops: CDR1 SNHLY, CDR2 FYNNEI. Here the CDR3 reads CASSEGAGVLYEQYF. In DNA form, the CDR3 reads TGTGCCAGCAGTGAAGGGGCAGGGGTCCTTTACGAGCAGTACTTC.

This CDR3 reads CSVIAGGRTDTQYF. The CDR3 DNA sequence: TGCAGCGTTATAGCGGGGGGGCGAACAGATACGCAGTATTTT. This chain uses TRBV29-1 with TRBJ2-3, with TRBD2 identical over 11 bases. Germline lookup yields CDR1 SQVTM and CDR2 ANQGSEA. Trimming removed 5 bases from V and 3 bases from J; junction bases left unmatched: 4. This CDR3 has 14 residues.

CDR3 DNA: TGTGCCAGCAGCGTTAGGGGGGGAAAGGACACTGAAGCTTTCTTT. It specifies CASSVRGGKDTEAFF. The chain employs TRBV9 and TRBJ1-1; D perhaps matches TRBD1 (6 bases). Trimming removed 2 bases from V and 3 bases from J, with 14 bases in between. Germline CDR1 reads SGDLS; CDR2 reads YYNGEE. The CDR3 consists of 15 residues. The full variable domain, completed using reference TRBV9 and TRBJ1-1, is DSGVTQTPKHLITATGQRVTLRCSPRSGDLSVYWYQQSLDQGLQFLIQYYNGEERAKGNILERFSAQQFPDLHSELNLSSLELGDSALYFCASSVRGGKDTEAFFGQGTRLTVV.

The chain employs TRBV4-3 and TRBJ1-2, with D perhaps TRBD1 (6 bases). The germline V gene has CDR1 LGHNA and CDR2 YSLEER. Trimming cost V 0 bases and J 8 bases, with 22 bases left between them. CDR3 length: 17 amino acids. This CDR3 reads CASSQDIVSTGDRGYTF. CDR3 in DNA: TGCGCCAGCAGCCAAGATATTGTTTCGACAGGTGACAGGGGCTACACCTTC.

The rearrangement joins TRBV7-6 to TRBJ2-2, with 7 bases aligning to TRBD1. The CDR3 is made up of 15 amino acids. Trimming cost V 4 bases and J 6 bases; bases outside gene matches: 8. The germline V gene has CDR1 SGHVS and CDR2 FNYEAQ. In DNA, the CDR3 is TGTGCCAGCAGCTCCCACCGACAGGGACCCGGGGAGCTGTTTTTT. Translating gives CASSSHRQGPGELFF.

This clone came up once. This chain's CDR3 is CASDIAGGGRGQYF. The DNA for the CDR3 is TGTGCCAGTGATATAGCGGGAGGGGGCCGGGGGCAGTACTTC. This chain links TRBV28 with TRBJ2-5; 11 nucleotides agree with TRBD2. CDR3 size: 14 residues. CDR1 is MDHEN and CDR2 is SYDVKM in the germline V gene. Unmatched junction bases numbered 14, after V lost 9 bases and J lost 11 bases.

The chain joins TRBV7-3 to TRBJ2-2, with D unresolved. V lost 0 bases and J lost 3, with 8 bases in between. Per germline, CDR1 SGHTA and CDR2 FQGTGA. The CDR3 extends over 15 amino acids. CDR3 amino acids: CASSLTVTDTGELFF. CDR3 sequence (DNA): TGTGCCAGCAGCTTAACCGTTACGGACACCGGGGAGCTGTTTTTT.

V is TRBV30 and J is TRBJ1-3, with 11 bases fitting TRBD1. The junction had 11 bases not matched to a gene; V was cut back by 4 bases and J by 3 bases. CDR3 length: 17 residues. Germline-derived CDR1 and CDR2 are GTSNPN and SVGIG (reference sequence). DNA for the CDR3: TGTGCCTGGATGGGACAGGGGGGTAGATCCGTTGGAAACACCATATATTTT. Its translation is CAWMGQGGRSVGNTIYF.

J is TRBJ2-7 and V is TRBV7-9; 8 nucleotides line up with TRBD2. V was pared by 2 bases and J by 5 bases, with 5 bases of the junction left unmatched. The V gene's germline CDR1 is SEHNR and CDR2 FQNEAQ (reference sequence). The CDR3 runs 14 residues. The CDR3: CASSLSGRHDEQYF. In DNA, the CDR3 is TGTGCCAGCAGCTTAAGCGGGAGACATGACGAGCAGTACTTC.

This clone was observed once. The chain has TRBV30 and TRBJ2-1; 11 positions agree with TRBD2. The V segment lost 0 bases and the J segment 4 bases; nucleotides outside the gene matches: 8. The germline V gene encodes CDR1 GTSNPN and CDR2 SVGIG (reference sequence). The CDR3 has 17 amino acids. Written as DNA, the CDR3 is TGTGCCTGGAGTGTAAGTTGGACTAGCGGGTATTACAATGAGCAGTTCTTC. Amino acid sequence: CAWSVSWTSGYYNEQFF.

This chain connects TRBV28 to TRBJ2-2; unclear D gene. The CDR3 runs to 14 residues. Germline V gene sequence: CDR1 MDHEN, CDR2 SYDVKM. Between the trimmed V and J ends, which lost 6 bases and 1 base, there was a span of 9 bases. The CDR3 coding sequence is TGTGCCAGCAGATTTAGCCAGAACACCGGGGAGCTGTTTTTT. The encoded protein is CASRFSQNTGELFF.

The V gene is TRBV5-1, the J gene TRBJ2-2; 8 bases are a match to TRBD1. The V and J ends lost 0 bases and 5 bases, in that order; junction bases with no gene match: 9. The CDR3 totals 17 residues. The V gene's germline CDR1 is SGHRS and CDR2 YFSETQ. The CDR3 is CASSLEFSGGRTGELFF. Here the CDR3 DNA reads TGCGCCAGCAGCTTGGAGTTCTCAGGGGGCAGGACCGGGGAGCTGTTTTTT.

V usage is TRBV7-9 and J usage is TRBJ1-3, with 11 bases matching TRBD1. This CDR3 region has 19 residues. CDR1 SEHNR and CDR2 FQNEAQ come from the germline V gene (reference sequence). V was clipped by 8 bases and J by 0 bases; unmatched bases: 15. The CDR3 region has the DNA TGTGCCAGCCGCCCCTTCCGGGACAGGGGGGCGAGCTCTGGAAACACCATATATTTT. It encodes CASRPFRDRGASSGNTIYF.

The chain couples TRBV30 to TRBJ2-7, with 16 bases aligning to TRBD2. Trimming cost V 2 bases and J 7 bases; bases outside gene matches: 11. CDR1 GTSNPN and CDR2 SVGIG come from the germline V gene (reference sequence). The CDR3 contains 17 residues. CDR3 DNA sequence: TGTGCCTGGAGTTTAACCGGGACTAGCGGGGGGGCGAGTGAGCAGTACTTC. Translated: CAWSLTGTSGGASEQYF.

The chain couples TRBV7-9 to TRBJ2-1, with D possibly matching TRBD2 (5 bases). Trimming stripped 5 bases from V and 9 bases from J, with 14 bases between. The CDR3 contains 13 residues. The germline V gene has CDR1 SEHNR and CDR2 FQNEAQ (reference sequence). CDR3 residues: CASSLETRGEQFF. The CDR3 nucleotides are TGTGCCAGCAGCCTCGAGACCCGGGGTGAGCAGTTCTTC.

This rearrangement joins TRBV5-3 to TRBJ2-7, with TRBD2 matching 11 bases. TRBV5-3 falls under the ORF class, with uncertain function. The CDR3 consists of 14 residues. J lost 4 bases, V lost 3 bases, and 3 bases had no gene match. The CDR3, as DNA: TGTGCCAGAAGCTCTAGCGGGAGGATTTACGAGCAGTACTTC. Residues: CARSSSGRIYEQYF.

V gene TRBV15 combines with J gene TRBJ1-1; TRBD1 matches at 8 bases. The trim removed 0 bases at V and 0 bases at J, leaving 9 bases unmatched. There are 18 residues in the CDR3. Germline lookup yields CDR1 LNHNV and CDR2 YYDKDF (reference sequence). The CDR3 region has the DNA TGTGCCACCAGCAGAGATAGTATAACAGGGGGGCTGAACACTGAAGCTTTCTTT. It specifies CATSRDSITGGLNTEAFF.

This chain uses TRBV2 with TRBJ1-1; TRBD1 agrees at 9 bases. The trim removed 7 bases at V and 10 bases at J, leaving 7 bases unmatched. This CDR3 spans 12 amino acids. Germline CDR1 reads SNHLY; CDR2 reads FYNNEI. CDR3 bases: TGTGCCAGCAAATTTGACAGGGGGGGAGCTTTCTTT. Protein sequence: CASKFDRGGAFF. The full variable domain, its missing parts supplied by reference TRBV2 and TRBJ1-1, is EPEVTQTPSHQVTQMGQEVILRCVPISNHLYFYWYRQILGQKVEFLVSFYNNEISEKSEIFDDQFSVERPDGSNFTLKIRSTKLEDSAMYFCASKFDRGGAFFGQGTRLTVV.

The genes are TRBV7-2 and TRBJ1-5; D ambiguous. Germline values: CDR1 SGHTA, CDR2 FQGNSA. This CDR3 is built from 16 residues. V gave up 2 bases and J gave up 0 bases, with 11 bases separating them. The CDR3 region is CASSLYYSYSNQPQHF. The CDR3 DNA sequence: TGTGCCAGCAGCTTATATTACAGTTATAGCAATCAGCCCCAGCATTTT.

The CDR3 DNA sequence: TGTGCCAGCAGTAATACAGAAAACACCGGGGAGCTGTTTTTT. Translating it yields CASSNTENTGELFF. The chain is built from TRBV27 and TRBJ2-2; D ambiguous. Germline CDR1 is MNHEY and CDR2 is SMNVEV (reference sequence). The length of the CDR3 is 14 residues. Trimming stripped 5 bases from V and 2 bases from J, with 9 bases between.

The rearrangement links TRBV30 to TRBJ2-7; tentative D call: TRBD2 (5 bases). The CDR3 totals 13 residues. V was clipped by 0 bases and J by 3 bases, with 9 bases between them. Germline-derived CDR1 and CDR2 are GTSNPN and SVGIG (reference sequence). CDR3 bases: TGTGCCTGGAGTGTGTCGAGCGGCTACGAGCAGTACTTC. Protein product: CAWSVSSGYEQYF. Variable domain in full (rest from reference TRBV30 and TRBJ2-7): SQTIHQWPATLVQPVGSPLSLECTVEGTSNPNLYWYRQAAGRGLQLLFYSVGIGQISSEVPQNLSASRPQDRQFILSSKKLLLSDSGFYLCAWSVSSGYEQYFGPGTRLTVT.

The chain combines TRBV6-5 with TRBJ1-2; maybe TRBD1 (5 bases). This CDR3 is built from 12 residues. V gave up 7 bases and J gave up 8 bases, with 14 bases separating them. The germline V gene encodes CDR1 MNHEY and CDR2 SVGAGI. The CDR3 reads CASTGRAGGYTF. The CDR3 DNA follows: TGTGCCAGCACTGGCAGGGCGGGAGGCTACACCTTC.